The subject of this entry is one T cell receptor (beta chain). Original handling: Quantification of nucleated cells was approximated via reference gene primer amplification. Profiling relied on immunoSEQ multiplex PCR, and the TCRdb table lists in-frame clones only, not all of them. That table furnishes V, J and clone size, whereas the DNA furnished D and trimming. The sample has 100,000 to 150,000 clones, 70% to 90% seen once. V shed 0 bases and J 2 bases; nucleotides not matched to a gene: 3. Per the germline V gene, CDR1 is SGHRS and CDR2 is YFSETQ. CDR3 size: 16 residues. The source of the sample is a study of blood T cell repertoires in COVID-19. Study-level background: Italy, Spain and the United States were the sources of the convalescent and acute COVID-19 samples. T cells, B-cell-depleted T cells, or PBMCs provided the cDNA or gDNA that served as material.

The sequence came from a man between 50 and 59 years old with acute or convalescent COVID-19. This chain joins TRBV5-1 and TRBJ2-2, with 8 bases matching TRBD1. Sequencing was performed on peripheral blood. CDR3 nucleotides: TGCGCCAGCAGCTTGGGGACAGGGAGTAACACCGGGGAGCTGTTTTTT. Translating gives CASSLGTGSNTGELFF.